Listed below are T cell receptor beta chains from one sample, sequenced in a study of blood T cell repertoires in COVID-19. Profiling relied on immunoSEQ multiplex PCR, and the TCRdb table lists in-frame clones only, not all of them. Of roughly 150,000 clones listed, roughly nine tenths were seen once; the top ten hold approximately 3%. Material: peripheral blood. These receptors all come from a man aged 60 to 69 with acute or convalescent COVID-19. CDR3s include the opening cysteine and the closing phenylalanine or tryptophan. Each record gives: J gene, V gene, clone size, D gene, CDR3 protein, CDR3 DNA. D genes are given only for firm matches. Where a row states a size, it is once, few, many or the class of an expanded clone; other rows omit it.

>TRBJ1-5|TRBV7-9|.|.
CASRNRDNQPQHF
TGTGCCAGCAGAAACAGGGACAATCAGCCCCAGCATTTT
>TRBJ1-1|TRBV7-9|.|.
CASSTGHLNTEAFF
TGTGCCAGCAGCACGGGACACTTGAACACTGAAGCTTTCTTT
>TRBJ1-2|TRBV5-1|.|TRBD1
CASSLTGAVYGYTF
TGCGCCAGCAGCCTTACAGGGGCGGTCTATGGCTACACCTTC
>TRBJ1-2|TRBV20-1|.|.
CSARKEYGYTF
TGCAGTGCTAGGAAGGAGTATGGCTACACCTTC
>TRBJ1-2|TRBV5-1|.|.
CASSLSDSYGYTF
TGCGCCAGCAGCTTGTCTGACAGTTATGGCTACACCTTC
>TRBJ1-6|TRBV6-4|.|.
CASSDSRLINSPLHF
TGTGCCAGCAGTGACTCGAGACTTATCAATTCACCCCTCCACTTT
>TRBJ1-1|TRBV7-2|.|TRBD1
CASSRKGQGNTEAFF
TGTGCCAGCAGCCGCAAGGGACAGGGGAACACTGAAGCTTTCTTT
>TRBJ2-1|TRBV2|.|TRBD2
CASSGLAGGLWKFF
TGTGCCAGCAGTGGACTAGCGGGGGGGCTTTGGAAGTTCTTC
>TRBJ1-1|TRBV19|.|.
CASTPRSSRVSTEAFF
TGTGCCAGTACCCCTCGGAGTTCCAGGGTTAGCACTGAAGCTTTCTTT
>TRBJ1-4|TRBV19|.|TRBD1
CASNTGGILEKLFF
TGTGCCAGTAATACAGGGGGAATACTTGAAAAACTGTTTTTT
>TRBJ1-3|TRBV15|.|.
CATRPRQERNTIYF
TGTGCCACCCGCCCTAGACAGGAGAGAAACACCATATATTTT
>TRBJ2-1|TRBV3-1/TRBV3-2|.|TRBD2
CASSPHGGAEDEQFF
TGTGCCAGCAGCCCACACGGGGGGGCCGAGGATGAGCAGTTCTTC
>TRBJ1-2|TRBV4-3|.|TRBD1
CASSHRQGGEGYTF
TGCGCCAGCAGCCACCGACAGGGAGGAGAGGGCTACACCTTC
>TRBJ2-2|TRBV5-1|.|.
CASSTTSAGELFF
TGCGCCAGCAGCACGACATCTGCCGGGGAGCTGTTTTTT
>TRBJ1-1|TRBV24-1|.|TRBD1
CATSDRQGFEAFF
TGTGCCACCAGTGATCGACAGGGGTTTGAAGCTTTCTTT
>TRBJ2-7|TRBV19|.|TRBD2
CASRSTSGGPRNYEQYF
TGTGCCAGTAGGTCTACTAGCGGGGGGCCGCGCAACTACGAGCAGTACTTC
>TRBJ2-7|TRBV19|.|TRBD1
CASSPTGSREQYF
TGTGCCAGTAGTCCGACAGGGTCCCGCGAGCAGTACTTC
>TRBJ2-2|TRBV6-5|.|TRBD2
CAIRTAGGGTGELFF
TGTGCCATTAGAACAGCGGGGGGCGGCACCGGGGAGCTGTTTTTT
>TRBJ2-7|TRBV7-2|.|TRBD1
CASSQSQGAGEQYF
TGTGCCAGCAGCCAATCCCAGGGGGCTGGGGAGCAGTACTTC
>TRBJ2-2|TRBV7-6|.|.
CASSLGQKTNTGELFF
TGTGCCAGCAGCCTTGGACAGAAGACGAACACCGGGGAGCTGTTTTTT
>TRBJ1-2|TRBV2|.|.
CASSEARGAYGYTF
TGTGCCAGCAGTGAAGCGAGAGGAGCCTATGGCTACACCTTC
>TRBJ2-2|TRBV7-8|.|TRBD1
CASSSDRVTGELFF
TGTGCCAGCAGCTCCGACAGGGTTACCGGGGAGCTGTTTTTT
>TRBJ1-2|TRBV19|.|.
CASRLDGTAANYGYTF
TGTGCCAGTAGACTAGATGGGACTGCTGCTAACTATGGCTACACCTTC
>TRBJ2-7|TRBV5-5|.|TRBD2
CASSYGGTYEQYF
TGTGCCAGCAGCTACGGGGGGACTTACGAGCAGTACTTC
>TRBJ1-2|TRBV2|.|.
CANRQEPYGYTF
TGTGCCAACCGACAGGAGCCTTATGGCTACACCTTC
>TRBJ2-2|TRBV5-4|.|.
CASSPFRGMNTGELFF
TGTGCCAGCAGCCCGTTCAGGGGCATGAACACCGGGGAGCTGTTTTTT
>TRBJ2-5|TRBV5-6|.|.
CASSSSYRAVQETQYF
TGTGCCAGCAGCTCCTCGTACAGGGCTGTCCAAGAGACCCAGTACTTC
>TRBJ2-1|TRBV30|.|TRBD2
CAWSGLAGGREQFF
TGTGCCTGGAGTGGACTAGCGGGGGGGCGAGAGCAGTTCTTC
>TRBJ2-2|TRBV9|.|.
CASSVDQYTGELFF
TGTGCCAGCAGCGTAGATCAGTACACCGGGGAGCTGTTTTTT
>TRBJ1-2|TRBV5-5|.|TRBD1
CASSQTDRGSQHGYTF
TGTGCCAGCAGCCAGACGGACAGGGGTTCCCAGCATGGCTACACCTTC
>TRBJ1-2|TRBV2|.|.
CASSEEWGDYGYTF
TGTGCCAGCAGTGAAGAATGGGGGGACTATGGCTACACCTTC
>TRBJ2-7|TRBV6-5|.|.
CASGRTYEQYF
TGTGCCAGCGGGAGGACCTACGAGCAGTACTTC
>TRBJ2-3|TRBV9|few|TRBD1
CASSVIRGQGGDTQYF
TGTGCCAGCAGCGTAATCCGAGGACAGGGTGGCGATACGCAGTATTTT
>TRBJ1-1|TRBV5-1|.|.
CASSTNTEAFF
TGCGCCAGCAGCACTAACACTGAAGCTTTCTTT
>TRBJ1-5|TRBV10-2|.|.
CASSHQGSNQPQHF
TGCGCCAGCAGTCACCAGGGGAGCAATCAGCCCCAGCATTTT
>TRBJ1-2|TRBV7-2|.|TRBD1
CASSLNRGNYGYTF
TGTGCCAGCAGCCTCAACAGGGGGAATTATGGCTACACCTTC
>TRBJ2-7|TRBV29-1|.|TRBD1
CSVERDSDYEQYF
TGCAGCGTTGAACGGGACAGCGACTACGAGCAGTACTTC
>TRBJ2-7|TRBV4-1|once|.
CASSLSGLPTYEQYF
TGCGCCAGCAGCCTCTCGGGACTCCCGACCTACGAGCAGTACTTC
>TRBJ2-2|TRBV6-1|.|TRBD1
CASSDRTGSTGELFF
TGTGCCAGCAGTGACAGGACAGGGAGCACCGGGGAGCTGTTTTTT
>TRBJ2-7|TRBV15|.|TRBD1
CATSDRDPGWYF
TGTGCCACCAGCGACAGGGACCCAGGGTGGTACTTC
>TRBJ2-3|TRBV7-8|.|.
CASSPRTVSTDTQYF
TGTGCCAGCAGCCCCCGGACAGTAAGCACAGATACGCAGTATTTT
>TRBJ2-6|TRBV2|.|TRBD1
CASFSGTGLDGANVLTF
TGTGCCAGTTTCTCCGGGACAGGGCTTGACGGGGCCAACGTCCTGACTTTC
>TRBJ2-3|TRBV19|.|TRBD1
CASSIWGRQGQADTQYF
TGTGCCAGTAGTATTTGGGGCCGACAGGGACAGGCAGATACGCAGTATTTT
>TRBJ1-4|TRBV5-1|.|.
CASRPGLNEKLFF
TGCGCCAGCAGGCCGGGACTTAATGAAAAACTGTTTTTT
>TRBJ1-1|TRBV19|once|TRBD1
CASSARQGYTEAFF
TGTGCCAGTAGTGCCCGACAGGGCTACACTGAAGCTTTCTTT
>TRBJ1-4|TRBV7-9|.|.
CAIPGLTNEKLFF
TGTGCTATCCCGGGACTCACTAATGAAAAACTGTTTTTT
>TRBJ1-3|TRBV11-2|.|.
CASSLNVVRNTIYF
TGTGCCAGCAGCTTAAACGTAGTTCGGAACACCATATATTTT
>TRBJ2-5|TRBV2|.|TRBD2
CATMPRTSGGKETQYF
TGTGCCACCATGCCAAGGACTAGCGGGGGCAAAGAGACCCAGTACTTC
>TRBJ1-1|TRBV6-2/TRBV6-3|.|TRBD1
CASSYYGTGQQEAFF
TGTGCCAGCAGTTACTACGGGACAGGCCAACAGGAGGCTTTCTTT
>TRBJ1-2|TRBV6-1|.|.
CASSEGNRADGYTF
TGTGCCAGCAGTGAAGGGAACAGGGCTGATGGCTACACCTTC
>TRBJ2-3|TRBV14|.|TRBD2
CASSQDSRHSLAVGTDTQYF
TGTGCCAGCAGCCAAGATTCCCGCCATTCCCTAGCGGTGGGCACAGATACGCAGTATTTT
>TRBJ1-1|TRBV30|once|TRBD1
CAWSVAGYRGRGAEAFF
TGTGCCTGGAGTGTAGCCGGGTACAGGGGGCGAGGAGCTGAAGCTTTCTTT